This TCR beta chain was observed in a study of T cell responses to AZD1222 COVID-19 vaccine. The study's findings and limits: Donors were chiefly white British, with a greater number of females, and clonal diversity was perhaps underestimated.

V lost 7 bases and J 4 bases, leaving 16 bases between the germline ends. The CDR3 totals 13 residues. Germline lookup yields CDR1 SQVTM and CDR2 ANQGSEA. TCRdb keeps only in-frame clones here, not all; method: immunoSEQ multiplex PCR. The sample comprises around 110,000 clones, around 85% of which are singletons, and roughly 3.9% rests with the top ten. Worth noting for this clone: What it recognizes is unknown.

V and J are TRBV29-1 and TRBJ2-5; D possibly uses TRBD1 or TRBD2 (5 bases each). The sequence derives from an adult in good health. Sample: peripheral blood, taken on day 0 of MenACWY control vaccination. The CDR3 coding sequence is TGCAGCGCTCCGACAGATGAGGGAGAGACCCAGTACTTC. It yields the protein CSAPTDEGETQYF.